The TCR beta chain described here comes from a study of CD8+ T cells in alopecia areata. Study-level points and caveats: Clonality was higher in lesional than normal scalp, especially in alopecia totalis/universalis.

Following extraction, RNA underwent reverse transcription to cDNA, which served as the sequencing template. Assay: immunoSEQ multiplex PCR; the TCRdb copy retains only in-frame clones and omits some. The data hold about 190,000 clones, with around three fifths observed a single time. Indicated treatment: oral pan-JAK inhibitor, 5-10 mg twice daily. Researchers gathered lesional scalp punch biopsies and peripheral blood from patients with alopecia areata. CDR3 length: 14 amino acids. The V end was cut by 5 bases, the J end by 7 bases, with 14 bases between. Germline V gene data show CDR1 as SGHTA and CDR2 as FQGTGA. Details on this clone: The antigen remains unidentified.

This chain connects TRBV7-3 to TRBJ2-2, with TRBD1 as a possible D gene (6 bases). Here the sequenced sample was CD4+ T cells sorted from blood, taken at week 24, from a patient treated with tofacitinib. The TCR sequence derives from a human donor with alopecia areata. CDR3 sequence: CASSPTGYNGELFF. CDR3 sequence (DNA): TGTGCCAGCAGCCCCACAGGGTACAACGGGGAGCTGTTTTTT.